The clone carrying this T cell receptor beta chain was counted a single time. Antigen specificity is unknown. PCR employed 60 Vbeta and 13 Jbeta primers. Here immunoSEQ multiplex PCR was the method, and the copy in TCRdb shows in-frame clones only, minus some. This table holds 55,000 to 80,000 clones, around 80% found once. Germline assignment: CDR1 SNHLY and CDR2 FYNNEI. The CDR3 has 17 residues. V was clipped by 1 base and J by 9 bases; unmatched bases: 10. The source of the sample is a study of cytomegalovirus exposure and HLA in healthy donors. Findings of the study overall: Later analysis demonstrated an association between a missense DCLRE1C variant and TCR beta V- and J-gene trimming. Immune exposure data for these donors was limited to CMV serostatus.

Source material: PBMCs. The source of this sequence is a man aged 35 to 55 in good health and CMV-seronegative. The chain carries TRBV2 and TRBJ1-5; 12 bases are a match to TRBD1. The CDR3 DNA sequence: TGTGCCAGCAGTGAAGTGGGACAGGGGGCCCTGCTTGGGCCCCAGCATTTT. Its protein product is CASSEVGQGALLGPQHF.